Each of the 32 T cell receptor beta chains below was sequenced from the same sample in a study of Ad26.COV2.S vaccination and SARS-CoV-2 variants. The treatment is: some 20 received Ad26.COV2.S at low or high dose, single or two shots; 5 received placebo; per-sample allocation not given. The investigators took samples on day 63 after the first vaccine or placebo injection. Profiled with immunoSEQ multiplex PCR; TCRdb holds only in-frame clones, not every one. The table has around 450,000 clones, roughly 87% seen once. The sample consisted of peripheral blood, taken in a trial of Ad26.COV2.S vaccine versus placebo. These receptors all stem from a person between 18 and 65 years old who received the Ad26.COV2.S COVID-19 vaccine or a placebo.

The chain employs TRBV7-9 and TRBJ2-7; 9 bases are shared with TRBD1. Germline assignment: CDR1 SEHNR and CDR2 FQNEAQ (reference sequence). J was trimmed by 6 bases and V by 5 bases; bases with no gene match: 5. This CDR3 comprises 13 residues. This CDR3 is CASSRATGGEQYF. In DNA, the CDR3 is TGTGCCAGCAGCAGGGCGACAGGGGGCGAGCAGTACTTC. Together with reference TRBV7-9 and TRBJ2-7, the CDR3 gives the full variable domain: DTGVSQNPRHKITKRGQNVTFRCDPISEHNRLYWYRQTLGQGPEFLTYFQNEAQLEKSRLLSDRFSAERPKGSFSTLEIQRTEQGDSAMYLCASSRATGGEQYFGPGTRLTVT.

CDR3 in amino acids: CASSQDPGLAGAPVAKNIQYF. For the CDR3, the DNA is TGCGCCAGCAGCCAAGACCCCGGACTAGCGGGGGCCCCAGTAGCCAAAAACATTCAGTACTTC. The chain recombines TRBV4-3 with TRBJ2-4, with 13 positions matching TRBD2. CDR1 LGHNA and CDR2 YSLEER come from the germline V gene. The length of the CDR3 is 21 residues. Trimming removed 0 bases from V and 0 bases from J; junction bases left unmatched: 11.

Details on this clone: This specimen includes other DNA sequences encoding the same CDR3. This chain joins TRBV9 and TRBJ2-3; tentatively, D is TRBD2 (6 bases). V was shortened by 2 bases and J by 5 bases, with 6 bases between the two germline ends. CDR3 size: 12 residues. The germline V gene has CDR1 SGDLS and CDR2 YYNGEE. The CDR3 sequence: CASSVGGDTQYF. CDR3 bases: TGTGCCAGCAGCGTGGGGGGAGATACGCAGTATTTT. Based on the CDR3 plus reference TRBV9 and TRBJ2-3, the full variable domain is DSGVTQTPKHLITATGQRVTLRCSPRSGDLSVYWYQQSLDQGLQFLIQYYNGEERAKGNILERFSAQQFPDLHSELNLSSLELGDSALYFCASSVGGDTQYFGPGTRLTVL.

CDR3 DNA sequence: TGTGCCAGCAGTTACGGAGGGGCCTCTGGAAACACCATATATTTT. Its translation is CASSYGGASGNTIYF. The chain is built from TRBV6-2 or TRBV6-3 and TRBJ1-3; weak D call: TRBD1 (5 bases). Germline loops: CDR1 MNHEY, CDR2 SVGEGT. CDR3 length: 15 amino acids. V was shortened by 2 bases and J by 0 bases, with 8 bases between the two germline ends.

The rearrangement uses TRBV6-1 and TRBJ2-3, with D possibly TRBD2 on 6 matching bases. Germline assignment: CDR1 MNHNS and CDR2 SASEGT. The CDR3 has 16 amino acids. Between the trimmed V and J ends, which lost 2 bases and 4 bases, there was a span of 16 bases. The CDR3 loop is CASSESVGGGADTQYF. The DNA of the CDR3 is TGTGCCAGCAGTGAATCTGTGGGAGGAGGGGCAGATACGCAGTATTTT.

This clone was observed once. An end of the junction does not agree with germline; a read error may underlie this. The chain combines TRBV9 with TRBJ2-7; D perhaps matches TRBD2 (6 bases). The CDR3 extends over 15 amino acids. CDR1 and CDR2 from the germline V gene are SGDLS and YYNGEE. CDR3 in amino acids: CASSVGGAGSDEQYF. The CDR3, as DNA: TGTGCCAGCAGCGTAGGCGGGGCAGGCTCCGACGAGCAGTACTTC.

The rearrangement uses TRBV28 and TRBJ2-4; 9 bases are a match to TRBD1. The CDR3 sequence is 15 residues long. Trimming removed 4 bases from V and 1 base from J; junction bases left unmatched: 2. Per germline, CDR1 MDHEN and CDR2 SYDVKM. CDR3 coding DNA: TGTGCCAGCAGTTGGACAGGGGCGGCCAAAAACATTCAGTACTTC. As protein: CASSWTGAAKNIQYF.

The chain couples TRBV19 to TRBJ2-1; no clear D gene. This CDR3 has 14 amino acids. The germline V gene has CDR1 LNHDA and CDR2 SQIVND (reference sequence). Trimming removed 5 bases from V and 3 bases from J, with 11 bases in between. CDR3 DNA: TGTGCCAGTAGTCTCCTGGGAAACTACAATGAGCAGTTCTTC. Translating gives CASSLLGNYNEQFF.

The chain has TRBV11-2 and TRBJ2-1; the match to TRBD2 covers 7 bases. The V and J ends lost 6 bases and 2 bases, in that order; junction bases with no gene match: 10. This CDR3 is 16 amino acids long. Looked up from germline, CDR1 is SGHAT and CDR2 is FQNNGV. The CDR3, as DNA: TGTGCCAGCAGAAGTACTGCAGGGACTACCTACAATGAGCAGTTCTTC. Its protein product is CASRSTAGTTYNEQFF.

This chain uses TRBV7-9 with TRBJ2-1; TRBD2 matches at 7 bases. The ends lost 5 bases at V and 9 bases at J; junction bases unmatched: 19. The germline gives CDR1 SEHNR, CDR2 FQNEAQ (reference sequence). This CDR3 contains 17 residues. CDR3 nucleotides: TGTGCCAGCAGCCCAGGGTGGGGTTCCAGCGGGACCAGTGAGCAGTTCTTC. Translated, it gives CASSPGWGSSGTSEQFF.

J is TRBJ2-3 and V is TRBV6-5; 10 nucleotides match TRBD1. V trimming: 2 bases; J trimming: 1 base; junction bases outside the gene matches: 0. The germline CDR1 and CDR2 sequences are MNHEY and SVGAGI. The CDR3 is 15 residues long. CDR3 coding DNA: TGTGCCAGCAGTTACGGGACAGGGGGCACAGATACGCAGTATTTT. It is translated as CASSYGTGGTDTQYF.

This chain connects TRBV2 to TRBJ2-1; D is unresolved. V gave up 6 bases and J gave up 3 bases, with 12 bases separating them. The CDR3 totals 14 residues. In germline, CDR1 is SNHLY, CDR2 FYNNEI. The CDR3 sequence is CASSRRVGYNEQFF. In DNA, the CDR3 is TGTGCCAGCAGCCGTAGAGTAGGCTACAATGAGCAGTTCTTC.

Here the CDR3 DNA reads TGTGCCAGCAGCACACTAGGCGGACACAATGAGCAGTTCTTC. Translated, it gives CASSTLGGHNEQFF. The chain links TRBV27 to TRBJ2-1; TRBD2 is a possible D gene (5 bases). The CDR3 length is 14 residues. Trimming shortened V by 6 bases and J by 5 bases, and 14 bases separated the two germline ends. Germline V gives CDR1 MNHEY, CDR2 SMNVEV (reference sequence).

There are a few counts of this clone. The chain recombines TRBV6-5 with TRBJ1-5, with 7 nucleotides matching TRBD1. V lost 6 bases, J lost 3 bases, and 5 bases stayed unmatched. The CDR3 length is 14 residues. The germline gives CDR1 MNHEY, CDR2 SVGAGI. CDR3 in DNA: TGTGCCAGCAGCGCGGGACAGTACAATCAGCCCCAGCATTTT. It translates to CASSAGQYNQPQHF.

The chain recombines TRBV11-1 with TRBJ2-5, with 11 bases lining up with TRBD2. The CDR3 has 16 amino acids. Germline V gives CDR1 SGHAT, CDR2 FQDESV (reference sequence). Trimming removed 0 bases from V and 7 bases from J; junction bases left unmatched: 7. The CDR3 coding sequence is TGTGCCAGCAGCTTAGCCCCTAGCGGGAGGAGGGGGACCCAGTACTTC. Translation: CASSLAPSGRRGTQYF.

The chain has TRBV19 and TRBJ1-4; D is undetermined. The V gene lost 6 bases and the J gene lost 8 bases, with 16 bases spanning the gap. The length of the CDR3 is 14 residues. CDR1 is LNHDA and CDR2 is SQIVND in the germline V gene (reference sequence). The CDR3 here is CASRGPAHWEKLFF. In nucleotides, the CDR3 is TGTGCCAGTAGAGGGCCTGCTCATTGGGAAAAACTGTTTTTT.

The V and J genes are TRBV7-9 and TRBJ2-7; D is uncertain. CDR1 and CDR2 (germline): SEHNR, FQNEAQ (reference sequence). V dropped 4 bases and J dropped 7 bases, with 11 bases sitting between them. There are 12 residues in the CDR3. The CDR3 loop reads CASSSKYGEQYF. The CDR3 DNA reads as TGTGCCAGCAGCTCAAAATATGGGGAGCAGTACTTC.

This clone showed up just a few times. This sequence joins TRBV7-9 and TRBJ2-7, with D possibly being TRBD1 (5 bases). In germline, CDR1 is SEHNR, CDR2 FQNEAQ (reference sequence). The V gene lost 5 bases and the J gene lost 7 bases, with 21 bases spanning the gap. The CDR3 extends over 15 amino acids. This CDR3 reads CASSTLDSPLGEQYF. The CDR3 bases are TGTGCCAGCAGCACGCTAGACAGTCCCCTGGGAGAGCAGTACTTC.

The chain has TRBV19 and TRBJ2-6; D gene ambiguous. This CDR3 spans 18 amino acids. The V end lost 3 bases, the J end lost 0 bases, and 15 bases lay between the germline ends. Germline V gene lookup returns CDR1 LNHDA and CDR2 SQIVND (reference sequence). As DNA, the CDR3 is TGTGCCAGTAGTATTAGTCCTCTAGACACCTCTGGGGCCAACGTCCTGACTTTC. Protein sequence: CASSISPLDTSGANVLTF.

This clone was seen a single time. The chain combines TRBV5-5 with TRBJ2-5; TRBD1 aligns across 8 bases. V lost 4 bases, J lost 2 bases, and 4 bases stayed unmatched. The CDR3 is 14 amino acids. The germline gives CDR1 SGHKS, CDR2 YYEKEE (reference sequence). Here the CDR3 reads CASSAQGDQETQYF. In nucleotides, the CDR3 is TGTGCCAGCAGCGCACAGGGGGATCAAGAGACCCAGTACTTC. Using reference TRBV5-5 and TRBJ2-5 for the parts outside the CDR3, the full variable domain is DAGVTQSPTHLIKTRGQQVTLRCSPISGHKSVSWYQQVLGQGPQFIFQYYEKEERGRGNFPDRFSARQFPNYSSELNVNALLLGDSALYLCASSAQGDQETQYFGPGTRLLVL.

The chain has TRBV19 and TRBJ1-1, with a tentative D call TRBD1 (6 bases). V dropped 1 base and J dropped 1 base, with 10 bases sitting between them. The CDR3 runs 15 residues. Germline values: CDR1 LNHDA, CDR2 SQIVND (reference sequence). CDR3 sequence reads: CASSIVGHGNTEAFF. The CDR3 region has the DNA TGTGCCAGTAGTATAGTGGGACACGGGAACACTGAAGCTTTCTTT.

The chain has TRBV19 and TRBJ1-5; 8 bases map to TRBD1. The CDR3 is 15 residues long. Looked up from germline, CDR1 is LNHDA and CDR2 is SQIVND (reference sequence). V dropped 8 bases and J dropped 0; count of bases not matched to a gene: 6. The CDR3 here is CASSGGHYSNQPQHF. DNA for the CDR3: TGTGCCAGTTCAGGGGGCCACTATAGCAATCAGCCCCAGCATTTT.

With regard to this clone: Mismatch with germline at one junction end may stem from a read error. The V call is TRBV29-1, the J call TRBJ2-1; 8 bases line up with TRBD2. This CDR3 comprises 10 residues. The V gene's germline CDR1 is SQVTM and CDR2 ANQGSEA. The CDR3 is CSVDLAGRLF. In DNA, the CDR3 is TGCAGCGTTGACTTAGCGGGACGGCTCTTC.

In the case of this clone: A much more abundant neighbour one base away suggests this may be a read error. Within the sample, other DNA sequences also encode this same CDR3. The CDR3 nucleotides read TGTGCCAGCAGTTCCGGGACAGGGGGCTATGGCTACACCTTC. The encoded protein is CASSSGTGGYGYTF. The V and J genes are TRBV6-5 and TRBJ1-2, with TRBD1 matching over 11 bases. The CDR3 covers 14 residues. Trimming at V came to 4 bases and at J to 4 bases, leaving 2 bases not matched to a gene. Germline V gives CDR1 MNHEY, CDR2 SVGAGI.

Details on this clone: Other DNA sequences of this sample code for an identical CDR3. The CDR3: CASSSDRVNTEAFF. In DNA, the CDR3 is TGCGCCAGCAGCTCAGACAGGGTGAACACTGAAGCTTTCTTT. The V call is TRBV5-1, the J call TRBJ1-1; 7 nucleotides line up with TRBD1. CDR3 length: 14 amino acids. Germline V gene lookup returns CDR1 SGHRS and CDR2 YFSETQ. The ends lost 3 bases at V and 0 bases at J; junction bases unmatched: 2.

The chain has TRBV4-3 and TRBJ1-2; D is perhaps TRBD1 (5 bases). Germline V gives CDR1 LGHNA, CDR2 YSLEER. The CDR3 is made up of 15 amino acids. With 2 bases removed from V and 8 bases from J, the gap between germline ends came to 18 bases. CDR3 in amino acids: CASSQKQVYPLGYTF. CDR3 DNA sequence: TGCGCCAGCAGCCAAAAACAGGTTTATCCCCTCGGCTACACCTTC.

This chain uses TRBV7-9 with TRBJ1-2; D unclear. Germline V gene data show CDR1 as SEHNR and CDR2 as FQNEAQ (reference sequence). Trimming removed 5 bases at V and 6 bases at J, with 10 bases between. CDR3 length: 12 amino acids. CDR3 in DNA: TGTGCCAGCAGCCTCGCACAAGATGGCTACACCTTC. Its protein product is CASSLAQDGYTF.

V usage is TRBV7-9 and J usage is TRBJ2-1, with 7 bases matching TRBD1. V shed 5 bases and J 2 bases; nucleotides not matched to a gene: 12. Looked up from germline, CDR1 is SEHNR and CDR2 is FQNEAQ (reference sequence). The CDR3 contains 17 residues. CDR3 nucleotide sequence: TGTGCCAGCAGCCAACCCACCGGGACAGCAACCTACAATGAGCAGTTCTTC. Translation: CASSQPTGTATYNEQFF.

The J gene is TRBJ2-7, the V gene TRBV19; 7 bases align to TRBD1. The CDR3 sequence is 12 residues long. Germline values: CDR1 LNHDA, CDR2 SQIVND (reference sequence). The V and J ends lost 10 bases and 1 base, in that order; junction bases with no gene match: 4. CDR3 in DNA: TGTGCCACCGGGGACAGATCCTACGAGCAGTACTTC. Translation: CATGDRSYEQYF.

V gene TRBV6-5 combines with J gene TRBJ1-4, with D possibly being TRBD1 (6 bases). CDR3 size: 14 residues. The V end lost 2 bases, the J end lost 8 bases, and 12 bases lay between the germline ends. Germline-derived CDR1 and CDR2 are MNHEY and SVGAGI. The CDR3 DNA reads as TGTGCCAGCAGTTACGGGGGGGGCAGCGAAAAACTGTTTTTT. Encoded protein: CASSYGGGSEKLFF.

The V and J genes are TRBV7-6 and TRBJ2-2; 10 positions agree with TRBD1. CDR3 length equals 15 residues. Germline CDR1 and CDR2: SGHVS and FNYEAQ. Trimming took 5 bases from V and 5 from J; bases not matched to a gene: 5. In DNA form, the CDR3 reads TGTGCCAGCAGCATGGGGACAGGGGTTACCGGGGAGCTGTTTTTT. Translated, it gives CASSMGTGVTGELFF.

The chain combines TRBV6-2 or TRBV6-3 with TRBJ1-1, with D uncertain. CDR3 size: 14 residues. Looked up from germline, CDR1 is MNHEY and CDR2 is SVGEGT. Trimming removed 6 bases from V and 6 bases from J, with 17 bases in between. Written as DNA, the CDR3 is TGTGCCAGCAGCTTACTCTCCTTGGGCGCTGAAGCTTTCTTT. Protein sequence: CASSLLSLGAEAFF.